Given below is one T cell receptor (beta chain) in context. Germline V CDR1 and CDR2: MNHEY, SVGAGI. J lost 0 bases, V lost 4 bases, and 3 bases had no gene match. The CDR3 consists of 14 residues. TCRdb keeps only in-frame clones here, not all; method: immunoSEQ multiplex PCR. The sample carries roughly 300,000 clones, around 90% recorded once. The sample is drawn from a study of cytomegalovirus exposure and HLA in healthy donors. The sequence derives from a woman under 40 in good health and CMV-seropositive. The chain couples TRBV6-5 to TRBJ2-7; 7 bases are a match to TRBD1. The sample consisted of PBMCs. The CDR3 sequence is CASSSTGSSYEQYF. The DNA of the CDR3 is TGTGCCAGCAGTTCGACAGGGAGCTCCTACGAGCAGTACTTC.